This TCR beta chain was retrieved from a study of blood T cell repertoires in COVID-19. The CDR3 is 16 residues long. V gave up 5 bases and J gave up 4 bases; unmatched junction bases: 11. Germline V CDR1 and CDR2: MNHEY, SMNVEV (reference sequence). Using immunoSEQ multiplex PCR, the repertoire was profiled, and TCRdb retains in-frame clones only, with some absent. The repertoire consists of some 300,000 clones, with 88% occurring once and the leading ten covering about 7%. The receptor's source is a woman aged 25 to 39 who had recovered from COVID-19. The V and J genes are TRBV27 and TRBJ1-5; TRBD1 matches 7 bases. The sample comprised peripheral blood. The CDR3 loop is CASSTAPSGGNQPQHF. The CDR3 region has the DNA TGTGCCAGCAGTACCGCGCCGTCAGGGGGTAATCAGCCCCAGCATTTT.